Sequencing of this TCR beta chain was carried out in a study of human T cells and chemical hapten exposure. Specified time point: patch test 3, about 24 weeks after DPC sensitization. Sample treatment: therapeutic diphenylcyclopropenone sensitization with weekly scalp DPC. Samples of blood were obtained prior to the application of each patch test. Per the germline V gene, CDR1 is MDHEN and CDR2 is SYDVKM. The J segment lost 7 bases and the V segment lost 6 bases, leaving 5 bases of the junction unmatched. The CDR3 has 15 residues. TCRdb analysed the RACE reads with MiXCR anew, one entry per CDR3 protein. The data hold some 90,000 distinct CDR3 sequences, with under 13% observed a single time.

The chain recombines TRBV28 with TRBJ2-1; 14 nucleotides match TRBD2. This TCR came from a woman aged 30 to 39 with alopecia areata. Some clones in this sample may be carry-over from other donors' samples. The material sequenced was whole blood, taken in connection with sensitization to the hapten diphenylcyclopropenone (DPC). The CDR3 spells CASRPGTSGSNEQFF. The CDR3 DNA sequence: TGTGCCAGCAGGCCCGGGACTAGCGGGAGTAATGAGCAGTTCTTC.